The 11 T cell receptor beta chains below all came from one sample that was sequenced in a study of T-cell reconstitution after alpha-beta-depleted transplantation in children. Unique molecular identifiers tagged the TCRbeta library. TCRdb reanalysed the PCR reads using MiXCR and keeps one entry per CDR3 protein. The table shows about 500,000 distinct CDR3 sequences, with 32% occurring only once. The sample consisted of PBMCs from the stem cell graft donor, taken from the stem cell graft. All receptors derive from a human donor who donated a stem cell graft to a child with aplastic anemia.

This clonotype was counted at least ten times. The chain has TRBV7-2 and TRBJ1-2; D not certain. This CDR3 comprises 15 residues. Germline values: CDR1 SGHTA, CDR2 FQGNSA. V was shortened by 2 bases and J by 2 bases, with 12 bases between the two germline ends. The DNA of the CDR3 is TGTGCCAGCAGCTTATCACCAGACACCAACTATGGCTACACCTTC. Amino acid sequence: CASSLSPDTNYGYTF.

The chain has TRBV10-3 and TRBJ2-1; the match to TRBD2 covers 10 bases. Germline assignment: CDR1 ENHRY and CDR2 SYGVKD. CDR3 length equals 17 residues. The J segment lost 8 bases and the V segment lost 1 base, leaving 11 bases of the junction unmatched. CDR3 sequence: CAISEFSGGRSVDEQFF. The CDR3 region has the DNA TGTGCCATCAGTGAGTTTAGCGGGGGGCGATCGGTCGATGAGCAGTTCTTC.

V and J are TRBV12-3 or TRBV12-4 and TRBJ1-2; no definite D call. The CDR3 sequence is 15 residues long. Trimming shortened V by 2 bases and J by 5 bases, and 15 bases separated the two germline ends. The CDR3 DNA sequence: TGTGCCAGCAGTTTATTAGCCACCTCGTCATATGGCTACACCTTC. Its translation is CASSLLATSSYGYTF.

The CDR3 bases are TGTGCCAGCAGGGGGGTAACTGAAGCTTTCTTT. Translating gives CASRGVTEAFF. The chain combines TRBV28 with TRBJ1-1; D is possibly TRBD1 (5 bases). From germline, CDR1 is MDHEN and CDR2 SYDVKM. CDR3 length: 11 amino acids. The V and J ends lost 6 bases and 5 bases respectively, with 7 bases between them.

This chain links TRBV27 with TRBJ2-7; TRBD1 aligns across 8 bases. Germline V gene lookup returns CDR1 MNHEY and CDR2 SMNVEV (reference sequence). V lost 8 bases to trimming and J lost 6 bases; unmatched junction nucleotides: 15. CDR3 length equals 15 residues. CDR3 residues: CASGTRTGGLGEQYV. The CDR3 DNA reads TGTGCCAGCGGGACGAGAACAGGGGGTCTAGGCGAGCAGTACGTC.

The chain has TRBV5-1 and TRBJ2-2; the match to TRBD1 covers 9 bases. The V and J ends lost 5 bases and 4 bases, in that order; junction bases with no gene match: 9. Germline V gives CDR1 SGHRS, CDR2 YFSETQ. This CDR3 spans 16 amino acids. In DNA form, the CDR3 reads TGCGCCAGCAGGGCGCCGGGACAGGGATCCACCGGGGAGCTGTTTTTT. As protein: CASRAPGQGSTGELFF.

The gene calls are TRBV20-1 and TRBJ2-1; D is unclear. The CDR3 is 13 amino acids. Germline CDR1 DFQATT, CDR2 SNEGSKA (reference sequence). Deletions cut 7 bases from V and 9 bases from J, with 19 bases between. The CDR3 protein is CSVPLSLVSEQFF. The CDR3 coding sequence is TGCAGTGTCCCCCTTAGCTTAGTGAGTGAGCAGTTCTTC.

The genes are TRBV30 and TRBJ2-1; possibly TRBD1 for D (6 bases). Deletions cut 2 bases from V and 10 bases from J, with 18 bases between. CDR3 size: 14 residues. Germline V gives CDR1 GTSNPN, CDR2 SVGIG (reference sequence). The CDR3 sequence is CAWSPKPRGYEQFF. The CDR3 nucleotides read TGTGCCTGGAGTCCAAAGCCCAGGGGATACGAGCAGTTCTTC.

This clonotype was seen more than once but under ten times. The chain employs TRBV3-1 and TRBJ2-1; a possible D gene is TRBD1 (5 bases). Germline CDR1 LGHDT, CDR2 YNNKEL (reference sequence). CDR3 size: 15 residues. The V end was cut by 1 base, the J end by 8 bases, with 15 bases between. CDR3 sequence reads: CASSQGQGWADEQFF. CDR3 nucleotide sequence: TGTGCCAGCAGCCAAGGGCAGGGTTGGGCGGATGAGCAGTTCTTC.

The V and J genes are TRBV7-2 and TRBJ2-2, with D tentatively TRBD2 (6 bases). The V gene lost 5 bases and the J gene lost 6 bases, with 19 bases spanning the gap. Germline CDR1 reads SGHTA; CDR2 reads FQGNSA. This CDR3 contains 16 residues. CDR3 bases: TGTGCCAGCAGCAAATCCGGGAGTGTTATCCCCGGGGAGCTGTTTTTT. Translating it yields CASSKSGSVIPGELFF.

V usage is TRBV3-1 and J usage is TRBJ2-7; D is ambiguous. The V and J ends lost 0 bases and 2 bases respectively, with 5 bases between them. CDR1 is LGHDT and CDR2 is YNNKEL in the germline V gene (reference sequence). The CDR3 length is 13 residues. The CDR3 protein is CASSQDGTYEQYF. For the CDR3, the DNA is TGTGCCAGCAGCCAAGATGGGACCTACGAGCAGTACTTC.